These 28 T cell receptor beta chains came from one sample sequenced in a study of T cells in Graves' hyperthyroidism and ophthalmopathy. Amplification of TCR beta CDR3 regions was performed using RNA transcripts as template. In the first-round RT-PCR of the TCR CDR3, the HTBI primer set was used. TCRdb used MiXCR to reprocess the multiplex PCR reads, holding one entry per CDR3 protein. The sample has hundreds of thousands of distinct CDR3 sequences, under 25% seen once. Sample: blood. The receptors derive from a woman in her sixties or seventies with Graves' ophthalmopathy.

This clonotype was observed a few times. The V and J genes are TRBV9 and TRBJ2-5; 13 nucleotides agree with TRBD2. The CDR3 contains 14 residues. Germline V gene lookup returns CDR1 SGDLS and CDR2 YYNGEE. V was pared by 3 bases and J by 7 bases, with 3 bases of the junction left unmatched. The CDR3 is CASSAGLAGVTQYF. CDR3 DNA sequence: TGTGCCAGCAGCGCAGGACTAGCGGGAGTGACCCAGTACTTC.

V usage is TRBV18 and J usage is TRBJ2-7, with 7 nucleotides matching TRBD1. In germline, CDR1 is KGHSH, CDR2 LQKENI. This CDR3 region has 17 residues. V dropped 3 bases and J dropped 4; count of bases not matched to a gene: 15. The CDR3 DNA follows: TGTGCCAGCTCACCTTCTTCACCGGGACAGAAGGTTTACGAGCAGTACTTC. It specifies CASSPSSPGQKVYEQYF.

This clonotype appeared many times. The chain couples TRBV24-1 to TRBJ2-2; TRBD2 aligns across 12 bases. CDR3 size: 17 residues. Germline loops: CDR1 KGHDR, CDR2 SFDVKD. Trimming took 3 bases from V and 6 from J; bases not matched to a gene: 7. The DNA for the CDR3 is TGTGCCACCAGTGATCCGACTAGCGGGAGACGAGCCGGGGAGCTGTTTTTT. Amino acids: CATSDPTSGRRAGELFF.

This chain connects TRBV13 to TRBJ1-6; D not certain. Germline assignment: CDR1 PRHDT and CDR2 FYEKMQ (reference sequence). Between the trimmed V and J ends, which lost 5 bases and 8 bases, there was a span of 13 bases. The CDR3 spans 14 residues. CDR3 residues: CASSPLRRDSPLHF. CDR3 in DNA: TGTGCCAGCAGCCCTCTTAGGCGTGATTCACCCCTCCACTTT.

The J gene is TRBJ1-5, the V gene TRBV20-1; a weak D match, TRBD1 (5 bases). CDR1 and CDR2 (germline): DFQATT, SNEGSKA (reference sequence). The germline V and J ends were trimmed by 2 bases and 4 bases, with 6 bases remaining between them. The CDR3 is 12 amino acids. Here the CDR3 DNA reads TGCAGTGCTAGACGACAGAATCAGCCCCAGCATTTT. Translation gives CSARRQNQPQHF.

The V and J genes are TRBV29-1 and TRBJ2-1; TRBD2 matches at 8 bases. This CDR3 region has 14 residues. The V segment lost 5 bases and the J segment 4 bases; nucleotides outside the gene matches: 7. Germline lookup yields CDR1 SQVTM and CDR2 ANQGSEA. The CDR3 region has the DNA TGCAGCGTTCGAAGCGGGAGCTCATACAATGAGCAGTTCTTC. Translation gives CSVRSGSSYNEQFF.

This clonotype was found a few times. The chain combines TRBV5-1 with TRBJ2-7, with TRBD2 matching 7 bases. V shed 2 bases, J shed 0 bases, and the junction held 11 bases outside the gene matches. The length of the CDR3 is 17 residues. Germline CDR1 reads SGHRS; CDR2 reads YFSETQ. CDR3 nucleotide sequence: TGCGCCAGCAGCTTTTTCGGCGGGAGCCTTTCCTCCTACGAGCAGTACTTC. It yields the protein CASSFFGGSLSSYEQYF.

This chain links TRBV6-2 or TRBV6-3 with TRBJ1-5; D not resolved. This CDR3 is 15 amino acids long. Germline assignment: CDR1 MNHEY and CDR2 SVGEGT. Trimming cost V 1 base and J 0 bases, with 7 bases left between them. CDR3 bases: TGTGCCAGCAGTTACTTGGATAATAGCAATCAGCCCCAGCATTTT. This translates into CASSYLDNSNQPQHF.

The CDR3 loop is CASSPALAGVNEQYF. The CDR3 nucleotides read TGTGCCAGCTCACCCGCCCTAGCGGGAGTAAACGAGCAGTACTTC. The gene calls are TRBV3-1 and TRBJ2-7; 10 bases align to TRBD2. CDR1 is LGHDT and CDR2 is YNNKEL in the germline V gene (reference sequence). Trimming took 8 bases from V and 5 from J; bases not matched to a gene: 12. The CDR3 extends over 15 amino acids.

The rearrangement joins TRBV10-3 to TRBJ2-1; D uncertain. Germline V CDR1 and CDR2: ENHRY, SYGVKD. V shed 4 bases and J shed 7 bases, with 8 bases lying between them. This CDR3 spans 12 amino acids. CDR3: CAISVSRNEQFF. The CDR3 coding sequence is TGTGCCATCAGTGTTTCTCGAAATGAGCAGTTCTTC.

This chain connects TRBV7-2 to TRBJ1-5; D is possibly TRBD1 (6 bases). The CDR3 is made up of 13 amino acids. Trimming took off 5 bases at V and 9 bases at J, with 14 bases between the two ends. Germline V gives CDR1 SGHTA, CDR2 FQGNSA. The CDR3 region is CASSRGGSRPQHF. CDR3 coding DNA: TGTGCCAGCAGCAGGGGGGGGAGCAGGCCCCAGCATTTT.

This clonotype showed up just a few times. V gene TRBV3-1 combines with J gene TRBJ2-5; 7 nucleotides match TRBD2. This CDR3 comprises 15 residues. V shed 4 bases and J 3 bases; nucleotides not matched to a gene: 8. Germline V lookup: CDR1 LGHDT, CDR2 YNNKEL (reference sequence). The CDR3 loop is CASSPSSGLKETQYF. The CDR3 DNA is TGTGCCAGCAGCCCTAGTAGCGGGTTAAAAGAGACCCAGTACTTC.

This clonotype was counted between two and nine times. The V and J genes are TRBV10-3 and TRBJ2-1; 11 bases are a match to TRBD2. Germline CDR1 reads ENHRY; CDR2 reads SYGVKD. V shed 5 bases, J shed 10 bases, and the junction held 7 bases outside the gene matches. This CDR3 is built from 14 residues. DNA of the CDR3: TGTGCCATCAGTACCGGGACTAGCGGTAGGGAGCAGTTCTTC. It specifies CAISTGTSGREQFF.

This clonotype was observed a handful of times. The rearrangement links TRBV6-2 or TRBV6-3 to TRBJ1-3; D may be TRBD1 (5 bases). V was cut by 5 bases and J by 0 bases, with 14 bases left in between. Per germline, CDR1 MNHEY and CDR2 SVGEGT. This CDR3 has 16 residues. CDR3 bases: TGTGCCAGCAGTCCCCGGGGCGAGGGCTCTGGAAACACCATATATTTT. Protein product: CASSPRGEGSGNTIYF.

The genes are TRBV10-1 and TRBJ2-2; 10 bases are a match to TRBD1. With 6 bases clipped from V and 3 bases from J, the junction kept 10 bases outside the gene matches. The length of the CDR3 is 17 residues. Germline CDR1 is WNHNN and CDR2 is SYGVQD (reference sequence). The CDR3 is CASSPNPGQGYTGELFF. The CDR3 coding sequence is TGCGCCAGCAGCCCTAATCCGGGACAGGGGTACACCGGGGAGCTGTTTTTT.

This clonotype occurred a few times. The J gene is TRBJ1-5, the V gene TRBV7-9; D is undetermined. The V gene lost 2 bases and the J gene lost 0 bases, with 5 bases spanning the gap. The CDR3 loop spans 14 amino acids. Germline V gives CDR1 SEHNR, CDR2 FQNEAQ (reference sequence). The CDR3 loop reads CASSLPHSNQPQHF. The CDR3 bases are TGTGCCAGCAGCTTACCACATAGCAATCAGCCCCAGCATTTT.

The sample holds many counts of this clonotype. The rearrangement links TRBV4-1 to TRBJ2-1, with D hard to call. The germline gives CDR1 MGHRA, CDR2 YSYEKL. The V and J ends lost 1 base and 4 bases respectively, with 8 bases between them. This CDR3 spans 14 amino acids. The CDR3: CASSQVAGYNEQFF. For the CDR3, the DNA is TGCGCCAGCAGCCAAGTAGCAGGTTACAATGAGCAGTTCTTC.

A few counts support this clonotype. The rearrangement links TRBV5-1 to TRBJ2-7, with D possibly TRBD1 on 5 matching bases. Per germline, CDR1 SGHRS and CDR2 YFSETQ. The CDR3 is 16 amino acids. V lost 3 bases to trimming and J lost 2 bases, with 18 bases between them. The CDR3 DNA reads TGCGCCAGCAGCTATCGACAGTTTGGGGAAACCTACGAGCAGTACTTC. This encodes CASSYRQFGETYEQYF.

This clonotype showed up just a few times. CDR3 nucleotides: TGTGCCAGCAGCGCTATAGGGCCTCGAGGGAACACCGGGGAGCTGTTTTTT. This gives the protein CASSAIGPRGNTGELFF. J is TRBJ2-2 and V is TRBV25-1, with no clear D. V shed 6 bases and J shed 1 base, with 18 bases lying between them. CDR3 size: 17 residues. Germline V gene sequence: CDR1 MGHDK, CDR2 SYGVNS.

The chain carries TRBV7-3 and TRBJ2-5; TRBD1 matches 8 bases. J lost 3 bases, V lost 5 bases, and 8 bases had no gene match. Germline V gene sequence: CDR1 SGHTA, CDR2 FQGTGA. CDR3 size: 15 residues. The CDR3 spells CASSALGQEEETQYF. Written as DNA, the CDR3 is TGTGCCAGCAGCGCCTTGGGACAGGAGGAAGAGACCCAGTACTTC.

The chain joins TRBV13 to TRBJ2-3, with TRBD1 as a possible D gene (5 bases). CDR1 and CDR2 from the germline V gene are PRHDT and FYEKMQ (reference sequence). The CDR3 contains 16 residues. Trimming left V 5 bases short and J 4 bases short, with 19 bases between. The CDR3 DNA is TGTGCCAGCAGCGTGGTGGAGAGCTTGGGGCCAGATACGCAGTATTTT. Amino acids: CASSVVESLGPDTQYF.

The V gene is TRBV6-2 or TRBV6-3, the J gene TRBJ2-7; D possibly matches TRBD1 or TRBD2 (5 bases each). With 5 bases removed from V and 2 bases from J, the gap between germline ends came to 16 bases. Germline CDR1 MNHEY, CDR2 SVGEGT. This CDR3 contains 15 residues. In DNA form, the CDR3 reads TGTGCCAGCAGTCCGAGGGGCGTTACCCCCTACGAGCAGTACTTC. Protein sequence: CASSPRGVTPYEQYF.

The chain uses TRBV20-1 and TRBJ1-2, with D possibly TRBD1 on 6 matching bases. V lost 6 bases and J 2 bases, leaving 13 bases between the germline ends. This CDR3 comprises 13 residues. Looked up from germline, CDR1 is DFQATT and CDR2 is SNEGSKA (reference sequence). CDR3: CSAYDRLNYGYTF. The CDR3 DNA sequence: TGCAGTGCATATGACAGGTTAAACTATGGCTACACCTTC.

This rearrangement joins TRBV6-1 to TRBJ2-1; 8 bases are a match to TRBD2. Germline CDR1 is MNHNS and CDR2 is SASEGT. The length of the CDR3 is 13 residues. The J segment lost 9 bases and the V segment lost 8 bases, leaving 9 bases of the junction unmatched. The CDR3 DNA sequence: TGTGCCAGCCTCAAAGCGGGAGTAAGTGAGCAGTTCTTC. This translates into CASLKAGVSEQFF.

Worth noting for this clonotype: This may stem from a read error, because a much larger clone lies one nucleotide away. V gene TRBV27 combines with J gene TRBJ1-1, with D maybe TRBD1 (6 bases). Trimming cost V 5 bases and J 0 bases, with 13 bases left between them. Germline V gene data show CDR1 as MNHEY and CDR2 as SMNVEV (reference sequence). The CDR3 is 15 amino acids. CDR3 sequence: CASSKGGGMNTEAFF. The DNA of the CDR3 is TGTGCCAGCAGTAAGGGGGGGGGGATGAACACTGAAGCTTTCTTT.

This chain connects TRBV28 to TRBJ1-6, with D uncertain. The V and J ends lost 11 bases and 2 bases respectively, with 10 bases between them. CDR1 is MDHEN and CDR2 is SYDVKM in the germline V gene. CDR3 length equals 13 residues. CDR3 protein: CAAARTYNSPLHF. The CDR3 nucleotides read TGTGCCGCTGCGAGGACCTATAATTCACCCCTCCACTTT. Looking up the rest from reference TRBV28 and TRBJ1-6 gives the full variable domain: DVKVTQSSRYLVKRTGEKVFLECVQDMDHENMFWYRQDPGLGLRLIYFSYDVKMKEKGDIPEGYSVSREKKERFSLILESASTNQTSMYLCAAARTYNSPLHFGNGTRLTVT.

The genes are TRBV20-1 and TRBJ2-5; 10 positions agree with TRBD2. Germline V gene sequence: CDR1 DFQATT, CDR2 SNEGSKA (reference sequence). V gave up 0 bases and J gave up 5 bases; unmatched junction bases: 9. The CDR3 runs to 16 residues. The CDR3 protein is CSARDSSGRARETQYF. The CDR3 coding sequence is TGCAGTGCTAGAGATTCCAGCGGGAGGGCCCGGGAGACCCAGTACTTC.

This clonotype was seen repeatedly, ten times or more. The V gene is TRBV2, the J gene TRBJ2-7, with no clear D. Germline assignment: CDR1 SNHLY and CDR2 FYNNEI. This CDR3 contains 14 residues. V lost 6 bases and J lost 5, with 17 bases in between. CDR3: CASSLQWGLDEQYF. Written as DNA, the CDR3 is TGTGCCAGCAGCCTCCAGTGGGGTTTGGACGAGCAGTACTTC.